This entry features one T cell receptor (beta chain) sequence. Antigen unknown. This sample is drawn from a study of cytomegalovirus exposure and HLA in healthy donors. Study results and limitations: Researchers catalogued roughly 170 TCR beta chains as cytomegalovirus-associated. The classifier reportedly diagnosed cytomegalovirus status with high specificity and sensitivity.

The assay was immunoSEQ multiplex PCR, and TCRdb's table has in-frame clones only and misses some. This sample yields over 100,000 clones, of which roughly 90% are seen a single time; 3% to 3.5% belongs to the top ten. Trimming at V came to 5 bases and at J to 3 bases, leaving 10 bases not matched to a gene. This CDR3 has 17 residues. Per germline, CDR1 SEHNR and CDR2 FQNEAQ (reference sequence). The donors were in the 120-subject validation cohort, distinct from the approximately 700-subject first cohort. Sequencing was performed on PBMCs. This sequence was found in a man between 25 and 39 years old in good health and CMV-seronegative. V and J are TRBV7-9 and TRBJ2-2; TRBD1 matches 9 bases. CDR3 sequence reads: CASSQQDRGPDTGELFF. As DNA, the CDR3 is TGTGCCAGCAGCCAGCAGGACAGGGGCCCGGACACCGGGGAGCTGTTTTTT.